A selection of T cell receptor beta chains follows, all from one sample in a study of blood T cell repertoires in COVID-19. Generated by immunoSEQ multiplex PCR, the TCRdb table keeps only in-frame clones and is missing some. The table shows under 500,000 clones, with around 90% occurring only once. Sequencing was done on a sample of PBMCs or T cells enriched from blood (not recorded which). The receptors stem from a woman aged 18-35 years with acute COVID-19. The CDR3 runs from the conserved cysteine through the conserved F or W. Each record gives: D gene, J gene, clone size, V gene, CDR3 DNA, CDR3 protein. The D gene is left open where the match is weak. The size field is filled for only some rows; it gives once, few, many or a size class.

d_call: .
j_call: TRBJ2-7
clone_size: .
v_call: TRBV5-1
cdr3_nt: TGCGCCAGCAGCTTGGCGGATCTTCGGGACGAGCAGTACTTC
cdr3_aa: CASSLADLRDEQYF

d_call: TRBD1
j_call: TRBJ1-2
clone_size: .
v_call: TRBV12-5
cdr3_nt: TGTGCTAGTGGTCCTTCGGGACAGGGTTATGGCTACACCTTC
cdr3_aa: CASGPSGQGYGYTF

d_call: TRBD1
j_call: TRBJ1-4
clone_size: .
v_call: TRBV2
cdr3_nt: TGTGCCAGCAGTGAAATGGGACAGCCGAATGAAAACCTGTTTTTT
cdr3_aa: CASSEMGQPNENLFF

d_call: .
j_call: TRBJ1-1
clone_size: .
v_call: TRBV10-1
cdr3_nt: TGCGCCAGCAGTGAGTCCCGGAACACTGAAGCTTTCTTT
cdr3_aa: CASSESRNTEAFF

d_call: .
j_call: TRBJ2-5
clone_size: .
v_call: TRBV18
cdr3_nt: TGTGCCAGCTCACCACCCCAGGGCCGAAGAGAGACCCAGTACTTC
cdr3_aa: CASSPPQGRRETQYF

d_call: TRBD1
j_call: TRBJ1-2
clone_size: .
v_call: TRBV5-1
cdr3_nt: TGCGCCAGCAGCTTGGAACAGGGGGCGGAGGACTATGGCTACACCTTC
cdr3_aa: CASSLEQGAEDYGYTF

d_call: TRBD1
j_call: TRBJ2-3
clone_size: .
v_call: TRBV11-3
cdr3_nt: TGTGCCAGCAGCCCGACAGGGTCTAGCACAGATACGCAGTATTTT
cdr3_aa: CASSPTGSSTDTQYF

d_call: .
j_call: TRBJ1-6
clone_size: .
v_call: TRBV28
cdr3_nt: TGTGCCAGCAGTTCCTTCAGGGAATTAGCACCCCTCCACTTT
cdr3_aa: CASSSFRELAPLHF

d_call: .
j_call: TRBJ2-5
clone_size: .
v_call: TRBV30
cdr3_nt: TGTGCCTGCAGAGCCGCCTTCCTAGGCGGTGCTTACCAAGAGACCCAGTACTTC
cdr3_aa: CACRAAFLGGAYQETQYF

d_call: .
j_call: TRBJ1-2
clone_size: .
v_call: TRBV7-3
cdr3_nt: TGTGCCAGCAGCATTAAAGGCGGGGATAACTATGGCTACACCTTC
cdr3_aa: CASSIKGGDNYGYTF

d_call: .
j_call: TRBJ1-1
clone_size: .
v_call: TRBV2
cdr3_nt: TGTGCCAGCAGTGAAGAACAGGTGAACACTGAAGCTTTCTTT
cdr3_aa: CASSEEQVNTEAFF

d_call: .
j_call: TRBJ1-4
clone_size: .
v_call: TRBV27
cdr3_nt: TGTGCCAGCAGTTTAAAGGGAGGGAAAACTAATGAAAAACTGTTTTTT
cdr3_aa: CASSLKGGKTNEKLFF

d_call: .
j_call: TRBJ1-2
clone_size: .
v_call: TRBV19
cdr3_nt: TGTGCCAGCCGGGTGGCAGGGGATGGCTACACCTTC
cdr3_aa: CASRVAGDGYTF

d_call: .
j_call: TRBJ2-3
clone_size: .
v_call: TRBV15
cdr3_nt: TGTGCCACCAGCAGAGGAGGACTCAGCACAGATACGCAGTATTTT
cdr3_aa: CATSRGGLSTDTQYF

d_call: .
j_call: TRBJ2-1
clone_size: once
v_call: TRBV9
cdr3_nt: TGTGCCAGCAGCGTAGCGGGGGTAGATGAGCAGTTCTTC
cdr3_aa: CASSVAGVDEQFF

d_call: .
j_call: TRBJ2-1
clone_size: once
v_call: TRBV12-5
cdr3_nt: TGTGCTAGTGGTTTTCCAGGGCGGAATGAGCAGTTCTTC
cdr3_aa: CASGFPGRNEQFF

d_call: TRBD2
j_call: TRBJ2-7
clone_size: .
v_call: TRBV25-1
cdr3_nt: TGTGCCAGCACTCCACACGGGGGGACCTACGAGCAGTACTTC
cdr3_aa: CASTPHGGTYEQYF

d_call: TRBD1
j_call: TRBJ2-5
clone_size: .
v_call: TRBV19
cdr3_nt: TGTGCCAGTAGTACCTGGACAGGTGCCGTCCAAGAGACCCAGTACTTC
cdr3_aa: CASSTWTGAVQETQYF

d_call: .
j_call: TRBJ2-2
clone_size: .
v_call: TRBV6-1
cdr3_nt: TGTGCCAGCAGACCGGGACTTCCAGCCGGGGAGCTGTTTTTT
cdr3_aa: CASRPGLPAGELFF

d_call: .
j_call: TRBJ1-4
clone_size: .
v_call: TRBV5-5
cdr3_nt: TGTGCCAGCAGCGGCGGGACCCACGGAACTAATGAAAAACTGTTTTTT
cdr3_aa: CASSGGTHGTNEKLFF

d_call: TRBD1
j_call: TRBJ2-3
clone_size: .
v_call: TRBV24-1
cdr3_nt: TGTGCCACCAGTGGGGGGACAGGGGGGGATACGCAGTATTTT
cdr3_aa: CATSGGTGGDTQYF

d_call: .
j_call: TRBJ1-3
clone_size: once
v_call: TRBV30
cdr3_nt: TGTGCCTGGAGTGTCACAGGATCTGGAAACACCATATATTTT
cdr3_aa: CAWSVTGSGNTIYF

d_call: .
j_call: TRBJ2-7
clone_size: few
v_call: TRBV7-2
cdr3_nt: TGTGCCAGCAGCGCCCGGGACAAATATTACGAGCAGTACTTC
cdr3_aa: CASSARDKYYEQYF

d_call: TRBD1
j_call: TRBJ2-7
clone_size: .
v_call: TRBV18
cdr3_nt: TGTGCCAGCTCACCAAGAGGGACAGCTTCCTACGAGCAGTACTTC
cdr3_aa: CASSPRGTASYEQYF

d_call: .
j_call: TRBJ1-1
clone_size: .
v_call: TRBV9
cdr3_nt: TGTGCCAGCAGCGTAGAGGCGGGGGGAAACAGGAACACTGAAGCTTTCTTT
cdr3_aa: CASSVEAGGNRNTEAFF

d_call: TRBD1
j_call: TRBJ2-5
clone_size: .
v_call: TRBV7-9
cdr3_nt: TGTGCCAGCAGCTTACGGGGACAGGGGACGAGCCGACAAGAGACCCAGTACTTC
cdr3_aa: CASSLRGQGTSRQETQYF

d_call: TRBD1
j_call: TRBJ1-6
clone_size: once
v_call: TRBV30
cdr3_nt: TGTGCCTGGAATATTAGGACAGGCAGTTCACCCCTCCACTTT
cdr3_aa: CAWNIRTGSSPLHF

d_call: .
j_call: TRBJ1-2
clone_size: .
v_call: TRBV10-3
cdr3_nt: TGTGCCATCAGTGCAGGGGTGCAAGCCGCAGACTATGGCTACACCTTC
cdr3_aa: CAISAGVQAADYGYTF

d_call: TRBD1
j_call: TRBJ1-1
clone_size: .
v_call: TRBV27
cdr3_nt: TGTGCCAGCAGTATGCGGACAGGGCTGAACACTGAAGCTTTCTTT
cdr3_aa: CASSMRTGLNTEAFF

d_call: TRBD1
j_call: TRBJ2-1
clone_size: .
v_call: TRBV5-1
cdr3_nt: TGCGCCAGCAGCCCAGGGGGCGCGGGCTCCTACAATGAGCAGTTCTTC
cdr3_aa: CASSPGGAGSYNEQFF

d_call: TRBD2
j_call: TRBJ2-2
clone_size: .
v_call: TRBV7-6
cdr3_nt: TGTGCCAGCAGCCCAATAGCGGGGGGGCAAACCGGGGAGCTGTTTTTT
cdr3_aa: CASSPIAGGQTGELFF